The entry below describes one TCR beta chain. Seattle researchers signed up patients amid active infection and tracked them longitudinally. The data were obtained in a study of blood T cell repertoires in COVID-19. Study in general: The United States, Italy and Spain supplied acute and convalescent COVID-19 samples.

This table comes from immunoSEQ multiplex PCR, and its TCRdb copy is limited to in-frame clones, with some not included. In the table there are 65,000 to 90,000 clones, 86% of which are singletons. This receptor was obtained from a man of 80 years or more with COVID-19, enrolled during active disease. What was sequenced was peripheral blood.

This CDR3 reads CASRRLAGSETQYF. CDR3 nucleotide sequence: TGTGCCAGCCGTCGACTAGCGGGGTCAGAGACCCAGTACTTC. This chain links TRBV2 with TRBJ2-5; 11 positions agree with TRBD2. The trim removed 8 bases at V and 4 bases at J, leaving 6 bases unmatched. This CDR3 comprises 14 residues. The germline gives CDR1 SNHLY, CDR2 FYNNEI.